These 12 T cell receptor beta chains originate from one sample sequenced in a study of T cell repertoires in cytomegalovirus infection (dated by TCRdb to the late 2010s). Interpreted using the paper, the treatment or condition label stands for: in vitro stimulation with specific CMV peptide epitopes to enrich CMV-specific T cells. For these TCRs, the target antigens are not known. Instrument on record: Illumina HiSeq 1500. The public reads were run again by TCRdb, first through fastp at Q25 and then through MiXCR, and only productive beta chains were kept. Entries that share a CDR3 protein sequence are merged under the most common genes and DNA. The sample yields approximately 270,000 distinct CDR3 sequences; roughly 21% were counted once. Together, the top ten hold roughly a fifth of the sample. The sequencing used cultured PBMCs, collected from culture after CMV antigen stimulation. These receptors originate from a human donor in good health (CMV status not recorded). Some clones in this sample may be carry-over from other donors' samples.

The sample holds a few counts of this clonotype. The rearrangement uses TRBV6-2 or TRBV6-3 and TRBJ2-2; the D call may be TRBD1 or TRBD2 (5 bases each). This CDR3 contains 16 residues. Germline V gene data show CDR1 as MNHEY and CDR2 as SVGEGT. V was clipped by 2 bases and J by 2 bases, with 12 bases between them. The CDR3 loop reads CASSYREGANTGELFF. In nucleotides, the CDR3 is TGTGCCAGCAGTTACCGGGAAGGGGCCAACACCGGGGAGCTGTTTTTT.

Ten or more counts support this clonotype. The chain carries TRBV7-6 and TRBJ2-3, with no clear D. Trimming cost V 5 bases and J 1 base, with 13 bases left between them. The length of the CDR3 is 15 residues. The germline gives CDR1 SGHVS, CDR2 FNYEAQ. The chain's CDR3 is CASSPDPTRTDTQYF. In DNA form, the CDR3 reads TGTGCCAGCAGCCCTGACCCAACCCGCACAGATACGCAGTATTTT.

This clonotype appeared many times. This chain links TRBV12-3 or TRBV12-4 with TRBJ2-1; tentatively, D is TRBD2 (6 bases). V lost 0 bases to trimming and J lost 6 bases, with 18 bases between them. This CDR3 region has 17 residues. The CDR3 region is CASSLALGLGGGNEQFF. The CDR3 coding sequence is TGTGCCAGCAGTTTAGCGCTGGGACTCGGGGGTGGCAATGAGCAGTTCTTC.

The chain links TRBV15 to TRBJ2-1, with a weak D call TRBD2 (6 bases). Germline assignment: CDR1 LNHNV and CDR2 YYDKDF (reference sequence). The V gene lost 8 bases and the J gene lost 4 bases, with 21 bases spanning the gap. The CDR3 length is 16 residues. CDR3 residues: CATDSGPGPPYNEQFF. The CDR3 region has the DNA TGTGCCACCGATAGCGGCCCAGGGCCCCCATACAATGAGCAGTTCTTC.

This clonotype appeared a few times. V is TRBV6-2 or TRBV6-3 and J is TRBJ2-1, with TRBD2 matching over 8 bases. Germline-derived CDR1 and CDR2 are MNHEY and SVGEGT. The ends lost 2 bases at V and 9 bases at J; junction bases unmatched: 15. CDR3 length: 17 residues. The CDR3, as DNA: TGTGCCAGCAGTTACAGGAGCGGGAGTAAAAGGGGCGGTGAGCAGTTCTTC. Translating gives CASSYRSGSKRGGEQFF.

In regard to this clonotype: Being one base from a much bigger clone, this may be a read error. V usage is TRBV7-2 and J usage is TRBJ2-1; D not certain. V shed 5 bases and J shed 0 bases, with 11 bases lying between them. The CDR3 spans 15 residues. Per germline, CDR1 SGHTA and CDR2 FQGNSA. CDR3 sequence reads: CASSQLVGSYNEQFF. The CDR3 DNA sequence: TGTGCCAGCAGCCAACTGGTAGGCTCCTACAATGAGCAGTTCTTC.

The count of this clonotype is one. The chain couples TRBV2 to TRBJ2-1; D ambiguous. The CDR3 has 15 residues. Germline lookup yields CDR1 SNHLY and CDR2 FYNNEI. Trimming took off 3 bases at V and 5 bases at J, with 14 bases between the two ends. CDR3 in DNA: TGTGCCAGCAGTGAGGGTCCTAGTGGCCACAATGAGCAGTTCTTC. Its translation: CASSEGPSGHNEQFF.

V gene TRBV6-2 or TRBV6-3 combines with J gene TRBJ1-1, with D uncertain. Trimming shortened V by 6 bases and J by 3 bases, and 8 bases separated the two germline ends. Looked up from germline, CDR1 is MNHEY and CDR2 is SVGEGT. The CDR3 covers 12 residues. The CDR3: CASREEYTEAFF. In nucleotides, the CDR3 is TGTGCCAGCAGGGAGGAGTACACTGAAGCTTTCTTT.

In this sample, this clonotype turned up a few times. This chain links TRBV5-5 with TRBJ1-4; D is undetermined. Germline CDR1 is SGHKS and CDR2 is YYEKEE (reference sequence). CDR3 size: 13 residues. Trimming removed 2 bases at V and 8 bases at J, with 10 bases between. The CDR3 reads CASSFLRGEKLFF. In DNA, the CDR3 is TGTGCCAGCAGCTTCCTCCGGGGAGAAAAACTGTTTTTT. Combining the CDR3 with reference TRBV5-5 and TRBJ1-4 gives the whole variable domain DAGVTQSPTHLIKTRGQQVTLRCSPISGHKSVSWYQQVLGQGPQFIFQYYEKEERGRGNFPDRFSARQFPNYSSELNVNALLLGDSALYLCASSFLRGEKLFFGSGTQLSVL.

This clonotype was seen ten or more times. The V gene is TRBV6-2 or TRBV6-3, the J gene TRBJ1-4, with D uncertain. Trimming pared 10 bases from V and 15 bases from J, leaving 27 bases between. CDR1 and CDR2 from the germline V gene are MNHEY and SVGEGT. The CDR3 contains 14 residues. As DNA, the CDR3 is TGTGCCACCTCCGAACCGGGAAAAACACGCGGGATGTTTTTT. This sequence encodes CATSEPGKTRGMFF.

This chain links TRBV4-2 with TRBJ1-2; D not certain. CDR3 length: 15 residues. Trimming removed 0 bases at V and 1 base at J, with 9 bases between. Germline CDR1 and CDR2: LGHNA and YNFKEQ. In DNA form, the CDR3 reads TGTGCCAGCAGCCAAGAACCACATAATAACTATGGCTACACCTTC. This encodes CASSQEPHNNYGYTF.

The V and J genes are TRBV11-2 and TRBJ2-3; 15 bases match TRBD2. The CDR3 consists of 18 residues. The V gene's germline CDR1 is SGHAT and CDR2 FQNNGV. V lost 5 bases to trimming and J lost 0 bases; unmatched junction nucleotides: 6. The CDR3 here is CASSGGLAGGPSTDTQYF. CDR3 bases: TGTGCCAGCAGCGGGGGACTAGCGGGAGGCCCTAGCACAGATACGCAGTATTTT.